Listed below are T cell receptor beta chains from one sample, sequenced in a study of blood T cell repertoires in COVID-19. The protocol was immunoSEQ multiplex PCR, while the TCRdb copy is restricted to in-frame clones and leaves out a portion. The data show about 58,000 clones, approximately 92% seen once. The sequenced sample was peripheral blood. These TCRs come from a man in his fifties or sixties with active COVID-19. CDR3s include the opening cysteine and the closing phenylalanine or tryptophan. Fields, in order: V gene, D gene, J gene, clone size, CDR3 DNA, CDR3 protein. A D gene is named only where the DNA matches it firmly. The listing skips clone size in some rows; elsewhere it reads once, few, many or a size class.

>TRBV28|NA|TRBJ1-1|NA
TGTGCCAGCAGTTTACGGGGGGACACTGAAGCTTTCTTT
CASSLRGDTEAFF
>TRBV5-6|NA|TRBJ2-7|NA
TGTGCCAGCAGCGTTCAGGGAACCCGCTACGAGCAGTACTTC
CASSVQGTRYEQYF
>TRBV6-5|TRBD2|TRBJ2-5|NA
TGTGCCAGCAATCTGTTAGCGGGAGGACAAGAGACCCAGTACTTC
CASNLLAGGQETQYF
>TRBV28|TRBD2|TRBJ2-3|large
TGTGCCAGCAGCTTAGCGGGAGCAGATACGCAGTATTTT
CASSLAGADTQYF
>TRBV18|TRBD1|TRBJ1-4|NA
TGTGCCAGCTCATCGGACAGGGTGGAAAAACTGTTTTTT
CASSSDRVEKLFF
>TRBV7-9|TRBD1|TRBJ2-7|NA
TGTGCCAGCAGCTTAGGGGTTCAGGGGGCATGGGGGAGCTACGAGCAGTACTTC
CASSLGVQGAWGSYEQYF
>TRBV10-3|NA|TRBJ2-2|NA
TGTGCCATTCATAGGGGGGGGAACACCGGGGAGCTGTTTTTT
CAIHRGGNTGELFF
>TRBV11-2|NA|TRBJ2-7|once
TGTGCCAGCAGCTTAGAAAGGGGATACGAGCAGTACTTC
CASSLERGYEQYF
>TRBV6-2/TRBV6-3|NA|TRBJ1-6|NA
TGTGCCAGCAGTTTCCCCGGGACAAATTCACCCCTCCACTTT
CASSFPGTNSPLHF
>TRBV10-3|TRBD1|TRBJ1-2|NA
TGTGCCATCAGTGAAATGTGGGACAGGGGGCAAGACTATGGCTACACCTTC
CAISEMWDRGQDYGYTF
>TRBV2|NA|TRBJ2-7|NA
TGTGCCAGCAGGACCGACATCGAGCAGTACTTC
CASRTDIEQYF
>TRBV7-9|TRBD2|TRBJ2-7|NA
TGTGCCAGCAGCCCAAGCGGGACTTATCCCGAGCAGTACTTC
CASSPSGTYPEQYF
>TRBV28|NA|TRBJ1-2|once
TGTGCCAGCATCGTAGGGGGTTCCGCAAACTATGGCTACACCTTC
CASIVGGSANYGYTF
>TRBV2|NA|TRBJ2-7|NA
TGTGCCAGCAGTGGGCAGGAGGGTTACGAGCAGTACTTC
CASSGQEGYEQYF
>TRBV18|NA|TRBJ2-3|NA
TGTGCCAGCTCACTATCATCGGGAGCAGATACGCAGTATTTT
CASSLSSGADTQYF
>TRBV29-1|NA|TRBJ2-1|NA
TGCAGCGTTGGAATTGGGGGGTACAATGAGCAGTTCTTC
CSVGIGGYNEQFF
>TRBV2|NA|TRBJ2-3|NA
TGTGCCAGCAGTGCTGAGGAGAATACGCAGTATTTT
CASSAEENTQYF
>TRBV28|NA|TRBJ2-7|NA
TGTGCCAGCACCACAGGCCCCTCCTACGAGCAGTACTTC
CASTTGPSYEQYF
>TRBV7-2|NA|TRBJ1-2|NA
TGTGCCACCCTAGCGCCAGGGCGGTTCTCTGGCTACACCTTC
CATLAPGRFSGYTF
>TRBV4-3|TRBD1|TRBJ2-7|NA
TGCGCCAGCAGCCGCGACAGGGGGTGGGCCTACGAGCAGTACTTC
CASSRDRGWAYEQYF
>TRBV6-2/TRBV6-3|NA|TRBJ2-2|NA
TGTGCCAGCAGTTACGGGGCAGGATCCGGGGAGCTGTTTTTT
CASSYGAGSGELFF
>TRBV10-1|NA|TRBJ2-1|NA
TGCGCCAGCAGCGAGACAGGACCGAATGAGCAGTTCTTC
CASSETGPNEQFF
>TRBV6-6|NA|TRBJ2-7|NA
TGTGCCAGCAGTGATGGGTACGGAGCCTACGAGCAGTACTTC
CASSDGYGAYEQYF
>TRBV5-4|NA|TRBJ2-3|NA
TGTGCCAGCAGCTTGCCGGGGAGGGGGGACACAGATACGCAGTATTTT
CASSLPGRGDTDTQYF
>TRBV28|NA|TRBJ1-4|NA
TGTGCCAGCAGTTTATCCCCTTATGGGGGCGGTGAAAAACTGTTTTTT
CASSLSPYGGGEKLFF
>TRBV3-1/TRBV3-2|NA|TRBJ2-7|NA
TGTGCCAGCAGCCTCCTCTCCTACGAGCAGTACTTC
CASSLLSYEQYF
>TRBV2|NA|TRBJ2-7|NA
TGTGCCAGCAGTGGGAAGGGGTCCTACGAGCAGTACTTC
CASSGKGSYEQYF
>TRBV9|TRBD2|TRBJ2-7|NA
TGTGCCAGCAGCGCCGGACTAGCGGGCTACAGCTCCTACGAGCAGTACTTC
CASSAGLAGYSSYEQYF
>TRBV5-1|NA|TRBJ2-1|NA
TGCGCCAGCAGCTCGATCGCGAGGAGCTCCTACAATGAGCAGTTCTTC
CASSSIARSSYNEQFF
>TRBV5-4|NA|TRBJ2-7|NA
TGTGCCAGCAGCCGGGTGGGGCAGCCGCATTACGAGCAGTACTTC
CASSRVGQPHYEQYF
>TRBV28|TRBD2|TRBJ2-7|NA
TGTGCCAGCAGCCGTGCTAGCGGGGGGACCGACTACGAGCAGTACTTC
CASSRASGGTDYEQYF
>TRBV30|NA|TRBJ1-5|NA
TGTGCCTGGACAACAGGGCTCAATCAGCCCCAGCATTTT
CAWTTGLNQPQHF
>TRBV10-1|NA|TRBJ2-1|NA
TGCGCCAGCAGTGGAGGTAGTGAGCAGTTCTTC
CASSGGSEQFF
>TRBV3-1/TRBV3-2|NA|TRBJ1-2|NA
TGTGCCAGCAGGGACTTAGCGGCCGGCTACACCTTC
CASRDLAAGYTF
>TRBV6-2/TRBV6-3|TRBD2|TRBJ2-7|once
TGTGCCAGCAGTAGACCCAGGGTTAGCGGGGAAGACGAGCAGTACTTC
CASSRPRVSGEDEQYF
>TRBV11-2|NA|TRBJ1-6|NA
TGTGCCAGCAGCTTAAGGCGGGTTGTAGATTCACCCCTCCACTTT
CASSLRRVVDSPLHF
>TRBV5-1|NA|TRBJ2-1|NA
TGCGCCAGCAGCTTGACCCCGGGCGGGGTGTACAATGAGCAGTTCTTC
CASSLTPGGVYNEQFF
>TRBV7-8|TRBD2|TRBJ2-5|NA
TGTGCCAGCAGCTTAGTGGCTAGCGGGGGGTGGGTAGAGACCCAGTACTTC
CASSLVASGGWVETQYF
>TRBV5-6|NA|TRBJ2-5|NA
TGTGCCAGCAGCCCGGTAGCAGAGACCCAGTACTTC
CASSPVAETQYF
>TRBV28|NA|TRBJ2-7|few
TGTGCCAGCGGAGACCTCAGCTCCTACGAGCAGTACTTC
CASGDLSSYEQYF
>TRBV24-1|NA|TRBJ2-2|NA
TGTGCCACCAGTGATTTCCGGGGGGCCTCCGGGGAGCTGTTTTTT
CATSDFRGASGELFF
>TRBV5-6|NA|TRBJ2-5|few
TGTGCCAGCAGCTTGAGTGCGATCAAGACCCAGTACTTC
CASSLSAIKTQYF